This TCR beta chain originates from a study of T cells after yellow fever vaccination. There are a few counts of this clonotype. A single record per CDR3 protein comes from TCRdb applying MiXCR to the 5' RACE reads. Of approximately 550,000 distinct CDR3 sequences in the sample, roughly 19% are singletons; the top ten hold about 13%. V was trimmed by 5 bases and J by 8 bases, leaving 16 bases between them. The V gene's germline CDR1 is DFQATT and CDR2 SNEGSKA (reference sequence). The CDR3 is 14 amino acids. This chain connects TRBV20-1 to TRBJ1-6; D is undetermined. Sequenced material: PBMCs, taken 15 days after the yellow fever booster vaccination. This TCR was sampled from a man aged 25-45 years who received the YFV17D yellow fever vaccine. The CDR3 region is CSAPPGRNHSPLHF. The CDR3 nucleotides read TGCAGTGCTCCTCCCGGACGGAACCATTCACCCCTCCACTTT.